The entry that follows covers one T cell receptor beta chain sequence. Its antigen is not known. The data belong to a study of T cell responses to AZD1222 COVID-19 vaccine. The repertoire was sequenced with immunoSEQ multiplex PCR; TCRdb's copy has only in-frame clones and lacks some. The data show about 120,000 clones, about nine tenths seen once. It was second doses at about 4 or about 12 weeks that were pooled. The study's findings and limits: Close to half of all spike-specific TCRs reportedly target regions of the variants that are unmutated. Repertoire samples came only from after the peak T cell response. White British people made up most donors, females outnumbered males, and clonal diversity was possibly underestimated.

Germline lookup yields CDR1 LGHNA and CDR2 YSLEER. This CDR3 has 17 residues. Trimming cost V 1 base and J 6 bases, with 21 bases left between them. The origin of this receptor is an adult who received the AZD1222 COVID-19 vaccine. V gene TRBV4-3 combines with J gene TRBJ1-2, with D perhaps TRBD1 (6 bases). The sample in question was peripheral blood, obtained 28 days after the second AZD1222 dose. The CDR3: CASSQVGIGGPSDGYTF. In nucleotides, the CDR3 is TGCGCCAGCAGCCAAGTGGGGATAGGGGGACCCTCAGATGGCTACACCTTC.